The T cell receptor (beta chain) under discussion was sequenced for a study of response to subunit inactivated influenza vaccine. The germline V and J ends were trimmed by 4 bases and 3 bases, with 12 bases remaining between them. The length of the CDR3 is 15 residues. TCRdb reprocessed the RT-PCR reads with MiXCR, giving one entry per CDR3 protein. The table has about 160,000 distinct CDR3 sequences, approximately 11% seen once. Study observations and caveats: T cells newly recruited by each seasonal influenza vaccination are few, the authors suggested.

This clonotype showed up many times. Its antigen is undetermined. This TCR derives from a man in his forties or fifties who received an inactivated influenza vaccine. The V gene is TRBV12-3 or TRBV12-4, the J gene TRBJ1-4; D possibly corresponds to TRBD1 (6 bases). The sequenced sample was non-naive T cells sorted from PBMCs, obtained about 40 days after vaccination. The CDR3 is CASSYSTGSNEKLFF. The CDR3 nucleotides are TGTGCCAGCAGTTATTCGACAGGTTCTAATGAAAAACTGTTTTTT.